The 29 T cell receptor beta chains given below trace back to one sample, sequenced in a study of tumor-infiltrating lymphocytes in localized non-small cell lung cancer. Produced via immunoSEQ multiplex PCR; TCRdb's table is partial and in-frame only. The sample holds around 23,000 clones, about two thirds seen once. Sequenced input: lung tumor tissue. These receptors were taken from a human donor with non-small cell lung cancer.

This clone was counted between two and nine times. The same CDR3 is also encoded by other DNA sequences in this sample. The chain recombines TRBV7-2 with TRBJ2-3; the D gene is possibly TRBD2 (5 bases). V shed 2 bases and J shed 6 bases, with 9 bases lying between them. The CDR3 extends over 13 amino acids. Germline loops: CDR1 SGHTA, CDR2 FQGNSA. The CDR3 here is CASSLSGLDTQYF. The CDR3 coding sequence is TGTGCCAGCAGCTTATCAGGACTGGATACGCAGTATTTT.

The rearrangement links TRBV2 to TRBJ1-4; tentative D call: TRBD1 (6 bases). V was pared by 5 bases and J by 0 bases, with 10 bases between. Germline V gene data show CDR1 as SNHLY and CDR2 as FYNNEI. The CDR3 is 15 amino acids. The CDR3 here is CASSWTAATNEKLFF. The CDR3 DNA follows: TGTGCCAGCAGTTGGACAGCCGCAACTAATGAAAAACTGTTTTTT.

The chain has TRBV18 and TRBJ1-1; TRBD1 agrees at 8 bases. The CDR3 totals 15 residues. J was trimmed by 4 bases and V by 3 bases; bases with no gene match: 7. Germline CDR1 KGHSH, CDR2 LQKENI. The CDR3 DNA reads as TGTGCCAGCTCACCCTACGGACAGGGAGGCACTGAAGCTTTCTTT. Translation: CASSPYGQGGTEAFF.

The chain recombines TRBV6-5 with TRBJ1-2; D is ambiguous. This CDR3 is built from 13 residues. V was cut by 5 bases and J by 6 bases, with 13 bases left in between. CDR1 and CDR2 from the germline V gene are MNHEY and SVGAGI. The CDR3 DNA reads TGTGCCAGCAGTATCCGCAATACCGATGGCTACACCTTC. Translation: CASSIRNTDGYTF.

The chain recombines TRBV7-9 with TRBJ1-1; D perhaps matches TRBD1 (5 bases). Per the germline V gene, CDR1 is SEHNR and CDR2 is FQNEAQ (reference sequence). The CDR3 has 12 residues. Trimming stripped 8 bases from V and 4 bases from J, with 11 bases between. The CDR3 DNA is TGTGCCAGCGGGGCACGGCCCACTGAAGCTTTCTTT. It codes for CASGARPTEAFF.

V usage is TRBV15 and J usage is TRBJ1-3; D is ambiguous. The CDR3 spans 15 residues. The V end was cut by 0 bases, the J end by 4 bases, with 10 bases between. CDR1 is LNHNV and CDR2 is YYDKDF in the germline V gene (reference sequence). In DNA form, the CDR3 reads TGTGCCACCAGCAGAGATCGGGTGGGCGGAAACACCATATATTTT. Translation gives CATSRDRVGGNTIYF.

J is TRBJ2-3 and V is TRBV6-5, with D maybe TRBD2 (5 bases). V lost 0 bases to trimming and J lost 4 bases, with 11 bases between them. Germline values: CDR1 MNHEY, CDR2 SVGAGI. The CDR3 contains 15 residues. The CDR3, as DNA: TGTGCCAGCAGTTACTCAAGGGTTAGCGCAGATACGCAGTATTTT. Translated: CASSYSRVSADTQYF.

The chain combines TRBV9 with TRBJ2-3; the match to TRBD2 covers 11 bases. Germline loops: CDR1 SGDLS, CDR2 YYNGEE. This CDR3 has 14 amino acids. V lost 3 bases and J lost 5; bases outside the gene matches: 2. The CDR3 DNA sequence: TGTGCCAGCAGCGACCTAGCGGGGGGAGATACGCAGTATTTT. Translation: CASSDLAGGDTQYF. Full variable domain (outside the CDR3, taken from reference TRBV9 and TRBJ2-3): DSGVTQTPKHLITATGQRVTLRCSPRSGDLSVYWYQQSLDQGLQFLIQYYNGEERAKGNILERFSAQQFPDLHSELNLSSLELGDSALYFCASSDLAGGDTQYFGPGTRLTVL.

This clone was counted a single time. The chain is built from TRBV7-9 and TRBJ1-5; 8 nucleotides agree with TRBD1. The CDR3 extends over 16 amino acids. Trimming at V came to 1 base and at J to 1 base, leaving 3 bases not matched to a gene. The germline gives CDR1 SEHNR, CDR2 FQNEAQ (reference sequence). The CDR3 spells CASSLVAGGSNQPQHF. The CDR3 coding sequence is TGTGCCAGCAGCTTAGTGGCAGGGGGCAGCAATCAGCCCCAGCATTTT.

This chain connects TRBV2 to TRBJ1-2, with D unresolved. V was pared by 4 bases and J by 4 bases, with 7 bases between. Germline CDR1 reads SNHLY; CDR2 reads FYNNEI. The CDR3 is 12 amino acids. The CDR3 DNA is TGTGCCAGCAGTGTTCAGTCCTATGGCTACACCTTC. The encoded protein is CASSVQSYGYTF.

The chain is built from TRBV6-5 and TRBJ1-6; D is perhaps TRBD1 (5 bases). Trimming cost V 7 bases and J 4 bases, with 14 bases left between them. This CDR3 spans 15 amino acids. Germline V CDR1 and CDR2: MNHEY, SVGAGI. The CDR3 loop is CASMTVSSYNSPLHF. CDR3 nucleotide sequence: TGTGCCAGCATGACAGTCAGTAGTTATAATTCACCCCTCCACTTT.

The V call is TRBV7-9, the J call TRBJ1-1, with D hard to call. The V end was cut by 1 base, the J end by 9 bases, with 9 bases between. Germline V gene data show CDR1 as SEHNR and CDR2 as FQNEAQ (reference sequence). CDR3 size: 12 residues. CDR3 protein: CASSLENSKAFF. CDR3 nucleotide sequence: TGTGCCAGCAGCTTAGAGAACAGCAAAGCTTTCTTT.

CDR3 bases: TGTGCCAGCAGCTTAGACAGGACAGACCGGGGGACCTTC. The encoded protein is CASSLDRTDRGTF. This chain uses TRBV11-2 with TRBJ1-2, with TRBD1 as a possible D gene (6 bases). V lost 0 bases and J lost 14, with 16 bases in between. The V gene's germline CDR1 is SGHAT and CDR2 FQNNGV. This CDR3 contains 13 residues.

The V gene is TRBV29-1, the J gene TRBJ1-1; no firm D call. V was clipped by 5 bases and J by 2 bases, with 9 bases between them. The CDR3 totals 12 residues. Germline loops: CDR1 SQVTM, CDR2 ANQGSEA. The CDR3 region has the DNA TGCAGCGTTCAGCTGCCTAACACTGAAGCTTTCTTT. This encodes CSVQLPNTEAFF.

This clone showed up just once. The CDR3 protein is CSVYRDYGYTF. In nucleotides, the CDR3 is TGCAGCGTTTACAGGGACTATGGCTACACCTTC. The chain has TRBV29-1 and TRBJ1-2; D is perhaps TRBD1 (6 bases). V lost 5 bases and J 3 bases, leaving 7 bases between the germline ends. Germline V lookup: CDR1 SQVTM, CDR2 ANQGSEA. The CDR3 has 11 amino acids.

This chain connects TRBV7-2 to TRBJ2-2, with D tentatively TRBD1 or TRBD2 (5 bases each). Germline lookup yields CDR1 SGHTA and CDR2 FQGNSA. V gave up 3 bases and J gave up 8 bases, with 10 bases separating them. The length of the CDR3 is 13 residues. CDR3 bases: TGTGCCAGCAGCTTTTTGGGGGAAGGGGAGCTGTTTTTT. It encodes CASSFLGEGELFF.

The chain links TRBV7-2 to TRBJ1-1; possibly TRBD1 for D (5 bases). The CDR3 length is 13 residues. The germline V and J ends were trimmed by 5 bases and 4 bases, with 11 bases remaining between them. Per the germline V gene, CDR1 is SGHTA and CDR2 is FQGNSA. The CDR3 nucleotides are TGTGCCAGCAGCCGACTGGGGGGCACTGAAGCTTTCTTT. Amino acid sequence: CASSRLGGTEAFF.

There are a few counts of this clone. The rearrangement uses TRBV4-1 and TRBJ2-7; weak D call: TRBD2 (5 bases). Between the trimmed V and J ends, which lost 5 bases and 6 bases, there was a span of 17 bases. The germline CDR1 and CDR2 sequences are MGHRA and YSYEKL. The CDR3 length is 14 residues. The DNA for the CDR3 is TGCGCCAGCAGCTTCCACGGGGTTTCGGGCGAGCAGTACTTC. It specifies CASSFHGVSGEQYF.

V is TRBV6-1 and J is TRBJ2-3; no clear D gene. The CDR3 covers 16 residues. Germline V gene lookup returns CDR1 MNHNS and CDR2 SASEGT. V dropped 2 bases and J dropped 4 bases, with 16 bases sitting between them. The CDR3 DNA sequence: TGTGCCAGCAGTGAACTCTTATTTCGGGCCCCAGATACGCAGTATTTT. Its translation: CASSELLFRAPDTQYF.

CDR3 DNA: TGTGCCATCAGTGACAGTTCCTACGAGCAGTACTTC. Amino acids: CAISDSSYEQYF. The chain recombines TRBV10-3 with TRBJ2-7, with D unresolved. Deletions cut 3 bases from V and 1 base from J, with 4 bases between. Germline loops: CDR1 ENHRY, CDR2 SYGVKD. CDR3 length: 12 residues.

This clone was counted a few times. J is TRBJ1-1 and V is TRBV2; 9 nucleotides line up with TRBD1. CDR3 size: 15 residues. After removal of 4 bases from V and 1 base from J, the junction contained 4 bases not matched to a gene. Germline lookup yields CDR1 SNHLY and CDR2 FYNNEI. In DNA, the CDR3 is TGTGCCAGCAGTGGAACAGGGGGCCAGAACACTGAAGCTTTCTTT. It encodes CASSGTGGQNTEAFF. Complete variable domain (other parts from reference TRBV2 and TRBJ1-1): EPEVTQTPSHQVTQMGQEVILRCVPISNHLYFYWYRQILGQKVEFLVSFYNNEISEKSEIFDDQFSVERPDGSNFTLKIRSTKLEDSAMYFCASSGTGGQNTEAFFGQGTRLTVV.

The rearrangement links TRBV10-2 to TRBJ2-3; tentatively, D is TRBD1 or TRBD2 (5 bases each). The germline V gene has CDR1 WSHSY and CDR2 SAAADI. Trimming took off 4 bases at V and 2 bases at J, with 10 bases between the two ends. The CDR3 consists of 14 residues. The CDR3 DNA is TGCGCCAGCAGTGGGGGGATGACCACAGATACGCAGTATTTT. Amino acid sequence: CASSGGMTTDTQYF.

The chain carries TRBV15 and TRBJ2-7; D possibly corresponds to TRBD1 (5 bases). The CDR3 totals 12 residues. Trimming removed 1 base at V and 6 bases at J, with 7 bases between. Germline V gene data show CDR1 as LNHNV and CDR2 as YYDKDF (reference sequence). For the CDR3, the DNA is TGTGCCACCAGCAGAGCAGGGTCCGAGCAGTACTTC. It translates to CATSRAGSEQYF.

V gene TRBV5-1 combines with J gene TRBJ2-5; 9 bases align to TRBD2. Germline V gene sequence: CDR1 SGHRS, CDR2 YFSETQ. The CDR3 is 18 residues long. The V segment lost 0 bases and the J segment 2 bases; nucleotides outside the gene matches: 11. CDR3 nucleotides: TGCGCCAGCAGCTTGGGGCTTCTTGGCGGGGGGGGTCAAGAGACCCAGTACTTC. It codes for CASSLGLLGGGGQETQYF.

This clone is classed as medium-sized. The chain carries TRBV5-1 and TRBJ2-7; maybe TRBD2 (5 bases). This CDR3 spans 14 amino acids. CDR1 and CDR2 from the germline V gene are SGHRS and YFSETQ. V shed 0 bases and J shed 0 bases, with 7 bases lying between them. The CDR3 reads CASSLATSSYEQYF. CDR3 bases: TGCGCCAGCAGCTTGGCTACTAGCTCCTACGAGCAGTACTTC.

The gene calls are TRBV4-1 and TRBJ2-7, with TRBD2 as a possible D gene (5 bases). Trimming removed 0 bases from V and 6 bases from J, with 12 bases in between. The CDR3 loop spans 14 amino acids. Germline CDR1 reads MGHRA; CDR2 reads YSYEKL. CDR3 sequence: CASSQEADRGEQYF. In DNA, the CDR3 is TGCGCCAGCAGCCAAGAAGCAGACCGGGGCGAGCAGTACTTC.

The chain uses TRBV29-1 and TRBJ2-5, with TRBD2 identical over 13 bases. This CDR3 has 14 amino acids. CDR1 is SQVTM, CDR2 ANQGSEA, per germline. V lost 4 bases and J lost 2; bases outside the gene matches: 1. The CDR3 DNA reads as TGCAGCGTTGGGACTAGCGGGGGACAAGAGACCCAGTACTTC. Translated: CSVGTSGGQETQYF.

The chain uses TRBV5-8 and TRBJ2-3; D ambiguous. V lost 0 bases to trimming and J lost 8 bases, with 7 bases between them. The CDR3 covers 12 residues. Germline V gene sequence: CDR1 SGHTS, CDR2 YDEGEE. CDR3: CASSLESSTQYF. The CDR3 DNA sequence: TGTGCCAGCAGCTTGGAGAGTAGTACGCAGTATTTT. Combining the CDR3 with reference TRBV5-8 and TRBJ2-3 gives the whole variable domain EAGVTQSPTHLIKTRGQQATLRCSPISGHTSVYWYQQALGLGLQFLLWYDEGEERNRGNFPPRFSGRQFPNYSSELNVNALELEDSALYLCASSLESSTQYFGPGTRLTVL.

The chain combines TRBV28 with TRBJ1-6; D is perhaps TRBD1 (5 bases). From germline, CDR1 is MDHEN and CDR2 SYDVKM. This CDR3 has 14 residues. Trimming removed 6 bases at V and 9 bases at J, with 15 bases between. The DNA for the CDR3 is TGTGCCAGCAGCCCTCAGGGTCGTGGTTCACCCCTCCACTTT. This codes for CASSPQGRGSPLHF.